The 10 T cell receptor beta chains presented below share a single source sample, sequenced in a study of a mutant IDH1 vaccine in newly diagnosed glioma. The antigens of these receptors remain unknown. The data were produced by immunoSEQ multiplex PCR, yet TCRdb's version contains in-frame clones alone and is incomplete. The repertoire includes approximately 60,000 clones, 87% of them detected once, and around 1.3% sits in the top ten. Specified time point: week 23, last vaccination. Every single dose of the vaccine, 300 ug of mutant IDH1 20-mer peptide, came with topical imiquimod. Sequenced here: PBMCs, sampled from a glioma patient whose treatment included an IDH1 peptide vaccine. Every receptor here comes from a man in his forties with glioma.

The rearrangement links TRBV2 to TRBJ2-3; 9 bases agree with TRBD2. This CDR3 has 14 amino acids. V dropped 6 bases and J dropped 13; count of bases not matched to a gene: 14. Germline assignment: CDR1 SNHLY and CDR2 FYNNEI. The CDR3 DNA follows: TGTGCCAGCAGGCGATCTACATTAGCGGGAGCGGAGTATTTT. Encoded protein: CASRRSTLAGAEYF.

V gene TRBV27 combines with J gene TRBJ2-3; 9 nucleotides match TRBD1. This CDR3 has 15 residues. The trim removed 3 bases at V and 3 bases at J, leaving 4 bases unmatched. From germline, CDR1 is MNHEY and CDR2 SMNVEV (reference sequence). CDR3 DNA sequence: TGTGCCAGCAGTTTGAGGGACAGGGCGACAGATACGCAGTATTTT. It translates to CASSLRDRATDTQYF.

The chain has TRBV9 and TRBJ2-7; 8 bases are a match to TRBD1. The CDR3 runs 15 residues. The V and J ends lost 4 bases and 3 bases, in that order; junction bases with no gene match: 9. Germline values: CDR1 SGDLS, CDR2 YYNGEE. CDR3 bases: TGTGCCAGCAGCCTCAGACACGACAGGGGCTACGAGCAGTACTTC. This encodes CASSLRHDRGYEQYF. Variable domain in full (rest from reference TRBV9 and TRBJ2-7): DSGVTQTPKHLITATGQRVTLRCSPRSGDLSVYWYQQSLDQGLQFLIQYYNGEERAKGNILERFSAQQFPDLHSELNLSSLELGDSALYFCASSLRHDRGYEQYFGPGTRLTVT.

The chain couples TRBV5-6 to TRBJ2-7; D is unclear. V was trimmed by 4 bases and J by 1 base, leaving 3 bases between them. CDR3 length equals 11 residues. CDR1 is SGHDT, CDR2 YYEEEE, per germline. The CDR3 here is CASSVSYEQYF. CDR3 bases: TGTGCCAGCAGCGTATCCTACGAGCAGTACTTC.

The CDR3 DNA follows: TGCGCCAGCGCCACGGGGTTAACTGGGGCCAACGTCCTGACTTTC. Its protein product is CASATGLTGANVLTF. This chain joins TRBV5-1 and TRBJ2-6; tentatively, D is TRBD2 (5 bases). The CDR3 is 15 amino acids. Trimming left V 7 bases short and J 2 bases short, with 13 bases between. CDR1 is SGHRS and CDR2 is YFSETQ in the germline V gene.

The rearrangement links TRBV7-2 to TRBJ2-7; a weak D match, TRBD1 (6 bases). The germline V and J ends were trimmed by 5 bases and 6 bases, with 20 bases remaining between them. The CDR3 has 15 residues. Germline CDR1 is SGHTA and CDR2 is FQGNSA. The CDR3 loop reads CASSLDHRDEREQYF. CDR3 DNA: TGTGCCAGCAGCCTAGATCACAGGGACGAACGCGAGCAGTACTTC.

The chain employs TRBV14 and TRBJ2-7; D might be TRBD1 (8 bases). The CDR3 length is 15 residues. Germline CDR1 is SGHDN and CDR2 is FVKESK. V was pared by 2 bases and J by 2 bases, with 13 bases between. CDR3 DNA sequence: TGTGCCAGCAGCCAAACAGGGGGGGTTACCTACGAGCAGTACTTC. This gives the protein CASSQTGGVTYEQYF.

This clone was recorded a few times. The rearrangement uses TRBV18 and TRBJ1-1, with 10 nucleotides matching TRBD1. V lost 3 bases to trimming and J lost 4 bases; unmatched junction nucleotides: 5. The germline V gene encodes CDR1 KGHSH and CDR2 LQKENI. The CDR3 extends over 15 amino acids. This CDR3 reads CASSPDRGRGTEAFF. In DNA form, the CDR3 reads TGTGCCAGCTCACCCGACAGGGGGCGAGGCACTGAAGCTTTCTTT.

The chain joins TRBV7-2 to TRBJ1-6; TRBD1 is a possible D gene (5 bases). With 5 bases removed from V and 8 bases from J, the gap between germline ends came to 13 bases. The CDR3 totals 14 residues. From germline, CDR1 is SGHTA and CDR2 FQGNSA. CDR3 nucleotides: TGTGCCAGCAGCGACCGGGACGTAGATTCACCCCTCCACTTT. The encoded protein is CASSDRDVDSPLHF.

This clone was seen only once. The rearrangement joins TRBV5-1 to TRBJ1-4; unclear D gene. CDR1 and CDR2 (germline): SGHRS, YFSETQ. Trimming removed 3 bases from V and 1 base from J, with 10 bases in between. CDR3 size: 15 residues. The DNA for the CDR3 is TGCGCCAGCAGCTCAACGCCGGGAACTAATGAAAAACTGTTTTTT. Its protein is CASSSTPGTNEKLFF.